This T cell receptor (beta chain) is drawn from a study of tumor-infiltrating lymphocytes in primary liver carcinoma. Study information: T1-T3 N0M0 was the stage of the tumors, which were about 4 to 10 cm across.

Using a constant-region primer together with ProtoScript II reverse transcriptase, TCR beta cDNA was made from about 500 ng of total RNA. ARM-PCR was slightly modified, and three nested multiplex PCR rounds with it gave rise to the TCR beta libraries. MiXCR was run by TCRdb on the multiplex PCR reads, yielding one entry per CDR3 protein. The table lists about 180,000 distinct CDR3 sequences, 60% of them singletons, with about 70% in the top ten. Germline DNA was also extracted, and blood RNA derived from unsorted whole blood. General study results and limits: Tumors carried a top-250-clone fraction significantly exceeding that of blood (p = 0.039).

This clonotype was recorded at least ten times. Its antigen is as yet unknown. The sequenced sample was peripheral blood. The source is a man aged 40-49 years with primary liver carcinoma and hepatitis B virus infection.

CDR3 nucleotide sequence: TGCAGCGCTGCCCCGACTAGCGGGGAAGACGAGCAGTACTTC. Protein: CSAAPTSGEDEQYF. V is TRBV29-1 and J is TRBJ2-7; 11 bases are a match to TRBD2. The trim removed 7 bases at V and 5 bases at J, leaving 10 bases unmatched. The CDR3 runs to 14 residues. Germline CDR1 is SQVTM and CDR2 is ANQGSEA.